Following are 26 T cell receptor beta chains from one sample sequenced in a study of OX40 agonist ivuxolimab in advanced cancers. The library relied on the immunoSEQ multiplex PCR assay. TCRdb re-hosts the immuneACCESS table, in-frame sequences only. Its copies lack some clones; in the studies checked, an unresolved V gene accounts for under half of them, and the cause for the rest is not known. This sample gives about 110,000 clones in total; around 90% of them show up just once. The top ten hold 0.66% of the sample. The material was CD4+ or CD8+ T cells sorted from blood, obtained in a trial of the OX40 agonist ivuxolimab. The receptors were gathered from an adult with an advanced solid tumor such as melanoma, head and neck, liver or kidney cancer.

V gene TRBV7-6 combines with J gene TRBJ2-5; TRBD2 is a possible D gene (6 bases). Trimming took 0 bases from V and 2 from J, leaving 19 bases between them. Germline lookup yields CDR1 SGHVS and CDR2 FNYEAQ. This CDR3 has 18 amino acids. CDR3 DNA: TGTGCCAGCAGCTTAGCGATCGCAACTCCGCTAGCGCAAGAGACCCAGTACTTC. This translates into CASSLAIATPLAQETQYF.

The CDR3 nucleotides are TGCGCCAGCAGTCCCGGGAGACTAGCCAAAAACATTCAGTACTTC. Its translation: CASSPGRLAKNIQYF. V usage is TRBV10-1 and J usage is TRBJ2-4, with D tentatively TRBD2 (6 bases). With 5 bases removed from V and 0 bases from J, the gap between germline ends came to 11 bases. CDR3 length: 15 amino acids. Germline-derived CDR1 and CDR2 are WNHNN and SYGVQD (reference sequence).

CDR3 region: CASSSRAWFDTGELFF. DNA for the CDR3: TGTGCCAGCAGCTCCCGTGCGTGGTTTGATACCGGGGAGCTGTTTTTT. This chain joins TRBV7-3 and TRBJ2-2; D ambiguous. V lost 4 bases to trimming and J lost 5 bases, with 17 bases between them. From germline, CDR1 is SGHTA and CDR2 FQGTGA. This CDR3 has 16 amino acids.

The CDR3 sequence is CASSQDSRGEQYF. The CDR3 DNA sequence: TGTGCCAGCAGCCAAGATAGTAGGGGGGAGCAGTACTTC. V and J are TRBV14 and TRBJ2-7, with a possible D match to TRBD1 (6 bases). This CDR3 contains 13 residues. Per the germline V gene, CDR1 is SGHDN and CDR2 is FVKESK. Trimming cost V 0 bases and J 7 bases, with 10 bases left between them. The full variable domain, with the rest looked up from reference TRBV14 and TRBJ2-7, is EAGVTQFPSHSVIEKGQTVTLRCDPISGHDNLYWYRRVMGKEIKFLLHFVKESKQDESGMPNNRFLAERTGGTYSTLKVQPAELEDSGVYFCASSQDSRGEQYFGPGTRLTVT.

V is TRBV5-6 and J is TRBJ1-1, with a weak D call TRBD1 (5 bases). Germline CDR1 is SGHDT and CDR2 is YYEEEE. The CDR3 has 15 amino acids. V was cut by 0 bases and J by 10 bases, with 19 bases left in between. The CDR3 protein is CASSLGRGLTDPAFF. The DNA for the CDR3 is TGTGCCAGCAGCTTGGGGCGGGGCTTGACAGATCCAGCTTTCTTT. The variable domain in full, completed from reference TRBV5-6 and TRBJ1-1, reads DAGVTQSPTHLIKTRGQQVTLRCSPKSGHDTVSWYQQALGQGPQFIFQYYEEEERQRGNFPDRFSGHQFPNYSSELNVNALLLGDSALYLCASSLGRGLTDPAFFGQGTRLTVV.

J is TRBJ2-5 and V is TRBV9; D unclear. V gave up 0 bases and J gave up 0 bases, with 6 bases separating them. The CDR3 is 14 amino acids. Germline CDR1 SGDLS, CDR2 YYNGEE. This CDR3 is CASSVAPDQETQYF. CDR3 DNA: TGTGCCAGCAGCGTAGCGCCAGACCAAGAGACCCAGTACTTC. Full variable domain (missing parts from reference TRBV9 and TRBJ2-5): DSGVTQTPKHLITATGQRVTLRCSPRSGDLSVYWYQQSLDQGLQFLIQYYNGEERAKGNILERFSAQQFPDLHSELNLSSLELGDSALYFCASSVAPDQETQYFGPGTRLLVL.

V gene TRBV7-2 combines with J gene TRBJ2-7; maybe TRBD1 (8 bases). CDR1 SGHTA and CDR2 FQGNSA come from the germline V gene. CDR3 size: 16 residues. The V end lost 4 bases, the J end lost 0 bases, and 16 bases lay between the germline ends. CDR3 sequence reads: CASSSRGRGSSYEQYF. DNA for the CDR3: TGTGCCAGCAGCTCCAGGGGGCGGGGGAGCTCCTACGAGCAGTACTTC.

The chain couples TRBV6-1 to TRBJ1-1, with TRBD1 matching 7 bases. This CDR3 is 13 amino acids long. V lost 5 bases, J lost 4 bases, and 4 bases stayed unmatched. CDR1 and CDR2 from the germline V gene are MNHNS and SASEGT. For the CDR3, the DNA is TGTGCCAGCAGTACCCAGGGGGGCACTGAAGCTTTCTTT. This gives the protein CASSTQGGTEAFF.

The chain couples TRBV6-5 to TRBJ1-2; 8 nucleotides agree with TRBD1. V gave up 7 bases and J gave up 8 bases; unmatched junction bases: 15. Per the germline V gene, CDR1 is MNHEY and CDR2 is SVGAGI. The CDR3 spans 15 residues. Written as DNA, the CDR3 is TGTGCCAGCACCGAGATCGGGGACAGGACTGTCGGCTACACCTTC. Translating gives CASTEIGDRTVGYTF.

CDR3 residues: CATGASGRNEQYF. CDR3 DNA sequence: TGTGCCACCGGGGCTAGCGGGAGAAACGAGCAGTACTTC. The V gene is TRBV19, the J gene TRBJ2-7, with 10 bases identical to TRBD2. Per the germline V gene, CDR1 is LNHDA and CDR2 is SQIVND (reference sequence). This CDR3 region has 13 residues. J was trimmed by 5 bases and V by 10 bases; bases with no gene match: 8.

V gene TRBV19 combines with J gene TRBJ2-5, with TRBD2 matching over 7 bases. Germline V gives CDR1 LNHDA, CDR2 SQIVND (reference sequence). With V trimmed by 6 bases and J by 0 bases, 7 bases remained unmatched. The CDR3 covers 15 residues. The CDR3 region is CASRGGVLYQETQYF. In DNA form, the CDR3 reads TGTGCCAGTAGGGGGGGGGTCCTGTACCAAGAGACCCAGTACTTC.

The chain recombines TRBV28 with TRBJ1-1; maybe TRBD1 (5 bases). Germline V gene sequence: CDR1 MDHEN, CDR2 SYDVKM. The CDR3 totals 14 residues. With 2 bases removed from V and 4 bases from J, the gap between germline ends came to 11 bases. The CDR3 here is CASSLQGRFTEAFF. CDR3 sequence (DNA): TGTGCCAGCAGTTTACAGGGTCGGTTCACTGAAGCTTTCTTT.

This chain joins TRBV6-5 and TRBJ2-7, with 7 positions matching TRBD1. The CDR3 spans 12 residues. CDR1 and CDR2 from the germline V gene are MNHEY and SVGAGI. Trimming at V came to 6 bases and at J to 6 bases, leaving 5 bases not matched to a gene. The CDR3 reads CASRQGQVEQYF. CDR3 coding DNA: TGTGCCAGCAGACAAGGACAGGTCGAGCAGTACTTC.

This clone was counted once. V is TRBV11-2 and J is TRBJ1-1; D remains unclear. CDR3 length equals 15 residues. V dropped 1 base and J dropped 4 bases, with 13 bases sitting between them. CDR1 and CDR2 from the germline V gene are SGHAT and FQNNGV. The CDR3 bases are TGTGCCAGCAGCTTAGCGGGTACAATGGGCACTGAAGCTTTCTTT. It encodes CASSLAGTMGTEAFF.

The rearrangement joins TRBV2 to TRBJ2-3; TRBD1 matches 9 bases. The CDR3 is 14 residues long. CDR1 and CDR2 from the germline V gene are SNHLY and FYNNEI. V shed 4 bases and J 4 bases; nucleotides not matched to a gene: 3. CDR3 in DNA: TGTGCCAGCAGTGGGGGACAGGGAGCAGATACGCAGTATTTT. Translation gives CASSGGQGADTQYF.

In this sample, this clone turned up once. The chain carries TRBV19 and TRBJ1-2; D may be TRBD1 (6 bases). This CDR3 contains 13 residues. CDR1 and CDR2 from the germline V gene are LNHDA and SQIVND (reference sequence). Trimming took off 3 bases at V and 2 bases at J, with 7 bases between the two ends. CDR3 loop: CASSMRGNYGYTF. The DNA for the CDR3 is TGTGCCAGTAGTATGAGGGGGAACTATGGCTACACCTTC. Complete variable domain (other parts from reference TRBV19 and TRBJ1-2): DGGITQSPKYLFRKEGQNVTLSCEQNLNHDAMYWYRQDPGQGLRLIYYSQIVNDFQKGDIAEGYSVSREKKESFPLTVTSAQKNPTAFYLCASSMRGNYGYTFGSGTRLTVV.

This clone was recorded only once. V is TRBV5-1 and J is TRBJ2-5; D is unresolved. This CDR3 is built from 12 residues. The germline gives CDR1 SGHRS, CDR2 YFSETQ. Trimming pared 0 bases from V and 3 bases from J, leaving 3 bases between. CDR3 sequence: CASSLEKETQYF. The CDR3 nucleotides are TGCGCCAGCAGCTTGGAGAAAGAGACCCAGTACTTC.

The chain has TRBV19 and TRBJ1-6; 8 nucleotides agree with TRBD1. The J segment lost 10 bases and the V segment lost 5 bases, leaving 7 bases of the junction unmatched. This CDR3 is 14 amino acids long. Germline loops: CDR1 LNHDA, CDR2 SQIVND (reference sequence). CDR3 in amino acids: CASSPDRVFSPLHF. CDR3 nucleotide sequence: TGTGCCAGTAGTCCGGACAGGGTTTTCTCACCCCTCCACTTT.

This clone appeared once. The chain carries TRBV6-1 and TRBJ1-1; D unclear. Per the germline V gene, CDR1 is MNHNS and CDR2 is SASEGT. Trimming took off 4 bases at V and 5 bases at J, with 8 bases between the two ends. The CDR3 consists of 12 residues. CDR3 nucleotide sequence: TGTGCCAGCAGTGTGGTGGAGACTGAAGCTTTCTTT. The encoded protein is CASSVVETEAFF.

The V call is TRBV5-5, the J call TRBJ1-6, with no clear D. Trimming removed 0 bases at V and 6 bases at J, with 7 bases between. The CDR3 runs to 14 residues. Looked up from germline, CDR1 is SGHKS and CDR2 is YYEKEE (reference sequence). The CDR3 region is CASSLVPVNSPLHF. CDR3 coding DNA: TGTGCCAGCAGCTTGGTGCCAGTTAATTCACCCCTCCACTTT.

This clone was seen a few times. The chain links TRBV30 to TRBJ2-7; D gene uncertain. Germline V CDR1 and CDR2: GTSNPN, SVGIG (reference sequence). CDR3 length equals 12 residues. Deletions cut 2 bases from V and 7 bases from J, with 12 bases between. Written as DNA, the CDR3 is TGTGCCTGGAGTCCTTCGGGTAGAGAGCAGTACTTC. It encodes CAWSPSGREQYF.

The CDR3 is CASSFTGDEDLNYGYTF. The CDR3 nucleotides read TGTGCCAGCAGCTTTACAGGGGACGAAGACCTTAACTATGGCTACACCTTC. V gene TRBV7-8 combines with J gene TRBJ1-2, with TRBD1 matching 7 bases. The CDR3 covers 17 residues. The V and J ends lost 3 bases and 1 base, in that order; junction bases with no gene match: 11. CDR1 is SGHVS and CDR2 is FQNEAQ in the germline V gene.

The gene calls are TRBV28 and TRBJ2-1; no clear D. The CDR3 loop spans 14 amino acids. Looked up from germline, CDR1 is MDHEN and CDR2 is SYDVKM. V gave up 6 bases and J gave up 6 bases, with 15 bases separating them. For the CDR3, the DNA is TGTGCCAGCAGACCGGGCCTAAAGGCCAATGAGCAGTTCTTC. It codes for CASRPGLKANEQFF.

This clone appeared a few times. V usage is TRBV30 and J usage is TRBJ2-7; 8 bases match TRBD1. The germline CDR1 and CDR2 sequences are GTSNPN and SVGIG (reference sequence). J gave up 4 bases and V 0 bases, and 8 bases lay outside the gene matches. There are 15 residues in the CDR3. The CDR3 spells CAWSVLGTGEYEQYF. The CDR3 DNA sequence: TGTGCCTGGAGTGTCTTGGGGACAGGTGAATACGAGCAGTACTTC.

This clone has only one observation. This chain uses TRBV19 with TRBJ2-7; 8 bases are a match to TRBD2. Per germline, CDR1 LNHDA and CDR2 SQIVND (reference sequence). J was trimmed by 5 bases and V by 4 bases; bases with no gene match: 10. CDR3 length: 15 amino acids. Here the CDR3 reads CASSTQAGDLHEQYF. The CDR3 coding sequence is TGTGCCAGTAGTACTCAAGCGGGAGATCTCCACGAGCAGTACTTC.

The genes are TRBV19 and TRBJ2-3; 7 bases align to TRBD2. Germline V gene data show CDR1 as LNHDA and CDR2 as SQIVND (reference sequence). The CDR3 is 18 residues long. Germline trimming cut 6 bases from V and 0 bases from J; bases unmatched to any gene: 15. CDR3: CASRAETGGVESTDTQYF. In nucleotides, the CDR3 is TGTGCCAGTAGGGCCGAAACTGGGGGGGTTGAAAGCACAGATACGCAGTATTTT.